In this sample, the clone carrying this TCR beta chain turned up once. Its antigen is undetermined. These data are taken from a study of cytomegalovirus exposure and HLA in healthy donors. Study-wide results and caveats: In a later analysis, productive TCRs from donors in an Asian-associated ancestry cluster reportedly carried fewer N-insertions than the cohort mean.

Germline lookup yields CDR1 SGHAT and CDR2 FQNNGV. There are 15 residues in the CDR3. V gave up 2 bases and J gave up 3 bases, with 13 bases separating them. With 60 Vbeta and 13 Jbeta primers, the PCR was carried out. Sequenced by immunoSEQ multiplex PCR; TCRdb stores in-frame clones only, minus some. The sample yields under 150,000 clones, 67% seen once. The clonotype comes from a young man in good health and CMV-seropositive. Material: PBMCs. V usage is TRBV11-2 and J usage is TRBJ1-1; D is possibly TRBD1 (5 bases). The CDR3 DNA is TGTGCCAGCAGCTTAAGGCGGGACGGCCACACTGAAGCTTTCTTT. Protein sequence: CASSLRRDGHTEAFF.